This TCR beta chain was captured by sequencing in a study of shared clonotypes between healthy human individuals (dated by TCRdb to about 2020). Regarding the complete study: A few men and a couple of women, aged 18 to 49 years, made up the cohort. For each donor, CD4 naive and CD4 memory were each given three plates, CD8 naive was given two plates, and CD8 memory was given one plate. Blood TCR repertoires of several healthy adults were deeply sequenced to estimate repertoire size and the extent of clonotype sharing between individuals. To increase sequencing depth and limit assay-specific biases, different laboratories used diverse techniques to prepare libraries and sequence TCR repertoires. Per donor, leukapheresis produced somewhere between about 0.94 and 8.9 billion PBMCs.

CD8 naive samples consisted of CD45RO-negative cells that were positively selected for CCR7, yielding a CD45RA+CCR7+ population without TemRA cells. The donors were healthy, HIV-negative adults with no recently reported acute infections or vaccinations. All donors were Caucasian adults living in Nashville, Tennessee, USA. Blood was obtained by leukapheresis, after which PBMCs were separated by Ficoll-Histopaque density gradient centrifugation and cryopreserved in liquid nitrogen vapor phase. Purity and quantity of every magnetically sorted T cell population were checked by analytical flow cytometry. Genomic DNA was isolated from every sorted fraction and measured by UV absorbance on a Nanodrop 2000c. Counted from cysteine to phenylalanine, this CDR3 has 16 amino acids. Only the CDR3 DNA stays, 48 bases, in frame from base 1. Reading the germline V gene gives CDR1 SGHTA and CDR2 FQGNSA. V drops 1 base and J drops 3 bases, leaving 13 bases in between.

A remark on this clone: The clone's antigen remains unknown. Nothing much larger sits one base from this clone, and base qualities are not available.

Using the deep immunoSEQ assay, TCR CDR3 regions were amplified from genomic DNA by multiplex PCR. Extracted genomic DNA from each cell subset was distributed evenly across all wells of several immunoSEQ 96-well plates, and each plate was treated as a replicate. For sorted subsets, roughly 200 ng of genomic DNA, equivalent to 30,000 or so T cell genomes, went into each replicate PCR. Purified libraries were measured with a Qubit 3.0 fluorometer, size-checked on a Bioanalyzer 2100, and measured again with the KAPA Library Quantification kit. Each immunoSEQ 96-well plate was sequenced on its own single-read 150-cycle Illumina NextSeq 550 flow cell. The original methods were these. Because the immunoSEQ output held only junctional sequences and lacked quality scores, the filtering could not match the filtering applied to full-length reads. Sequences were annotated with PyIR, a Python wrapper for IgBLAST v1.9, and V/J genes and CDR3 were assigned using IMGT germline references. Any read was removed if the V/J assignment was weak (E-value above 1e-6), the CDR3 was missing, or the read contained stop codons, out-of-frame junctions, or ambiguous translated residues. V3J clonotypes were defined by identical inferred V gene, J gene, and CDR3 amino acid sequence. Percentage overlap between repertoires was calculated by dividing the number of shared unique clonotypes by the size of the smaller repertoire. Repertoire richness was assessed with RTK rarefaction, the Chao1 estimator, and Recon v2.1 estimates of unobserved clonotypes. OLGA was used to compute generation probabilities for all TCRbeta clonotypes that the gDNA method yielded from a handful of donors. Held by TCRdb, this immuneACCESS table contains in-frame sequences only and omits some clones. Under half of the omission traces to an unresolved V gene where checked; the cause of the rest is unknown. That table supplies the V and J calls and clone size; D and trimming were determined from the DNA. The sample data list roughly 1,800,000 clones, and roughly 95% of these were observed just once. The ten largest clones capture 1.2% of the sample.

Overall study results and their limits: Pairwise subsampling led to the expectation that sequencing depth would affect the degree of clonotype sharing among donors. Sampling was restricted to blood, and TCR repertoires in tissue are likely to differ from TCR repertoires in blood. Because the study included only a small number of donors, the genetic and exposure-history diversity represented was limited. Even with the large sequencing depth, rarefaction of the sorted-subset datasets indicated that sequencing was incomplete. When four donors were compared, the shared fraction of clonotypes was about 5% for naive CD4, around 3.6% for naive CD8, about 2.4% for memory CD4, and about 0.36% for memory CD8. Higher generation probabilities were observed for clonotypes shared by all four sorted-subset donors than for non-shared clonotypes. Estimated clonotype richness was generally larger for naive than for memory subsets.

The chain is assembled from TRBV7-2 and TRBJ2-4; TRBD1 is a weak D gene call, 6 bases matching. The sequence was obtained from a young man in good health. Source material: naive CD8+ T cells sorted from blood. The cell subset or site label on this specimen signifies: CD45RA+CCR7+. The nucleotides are TGTGCCAGCAGCTTAGAGGCAGGGGCTGGCAAAAACATTCAGTACTTC. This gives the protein CASSLEAGAGKNIQYF.